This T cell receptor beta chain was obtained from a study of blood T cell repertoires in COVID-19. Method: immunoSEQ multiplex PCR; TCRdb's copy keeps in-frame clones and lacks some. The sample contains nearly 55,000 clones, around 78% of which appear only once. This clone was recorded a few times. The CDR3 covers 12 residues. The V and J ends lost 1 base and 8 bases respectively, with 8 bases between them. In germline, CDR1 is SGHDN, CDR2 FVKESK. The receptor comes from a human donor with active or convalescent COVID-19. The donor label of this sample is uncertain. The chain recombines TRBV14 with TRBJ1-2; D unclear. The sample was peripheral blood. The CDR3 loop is CASSQGSEGYTF. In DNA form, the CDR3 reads TGTGCCAGCAGCCAAGGGTCGGAGGGCTACACCTTC. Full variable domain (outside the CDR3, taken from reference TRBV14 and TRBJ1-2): EAGVTQFPSHSVIEKGQTVTLRCDPISGHDNLYWYRRVMGKEIKFLLHFVKESKQDESGMPNNRFLAERTGGTYSTLKVQPAELEDSGVYFCASSQGSEGYTFGSGTRLTVV.